A single sample gave rise to the 13 T cell receptor beta chains below, sequenced in a study of OX40 agonist ivuxolimab in advanced cancers. Clones were read by immunoSEQ multiplex PCR, and TCRdb kept only the in-frame ones, dropping some. The sample lists approximately 28,000 clones, 80% to 85% seen once, with 15% to 20% in the top ten. Material: CD4+ or CD8+ T cells sorted from blood, obtained in a trial of the OX40 agonist ivuxolimab. The receptor set was obtained from an adult with an advanced solid tumor such as melanoma, head and neck, liver or kidney cancer.

The rearrangement joins TRBV30 to TRBJ1-2; a weak D match, TRBD1 (5 bases). Germline lookup yields CDR1 GTSNPN and CDR2 SVGIG (reference sequence). The germline V and J ends were trimmed by 5 bases and 7 bases, with 20 bases remaining between them. The CDR3 sequence is 14 residues long. The CDR3 loop is CAWGRDPPWAGYTF. The CDR3 region has the DNA TGTGCCTGGGGTCGGGACCCCCCGTGGGCTGGCTACACCTTC.

This clone has a handful of counts. The V gene is TRBV4-2, the J gene TRBJ1-5; no reliable D call. CDR1 is LGHNA and CDR2 is YNFKEQ in the germline V gene. The germline V and J ends were trimmed by 0 bases and 0 bases, with 6 bases remaining between them. CDR3 size: 15 residues. CDR3 sequence reads: CASSQERYSNQPQHF. In nucleotides, the CDR3 is TGTGCCAGCAGCCAAGAGAGGTATAGCAATCAGCCCCAGCATTTT.

Regarding this clone: Mismatch with germline at one junction end may stem from a read error. V is TRBV13 and J is TRBJ2-7; D unresolved. CDR1 and CDR2 from the germline V gene are PRHDT and FYEKMQ (reference sequence). The CDR3 runs to 13 residues. CDR3 in amino acids: CASSPGRQPRQHF. The CDR3, as DNA: TGTGCCAGCAGCCCCGGACGTCAACCTAGGCAGCACTTC. The variable domain in full, with the rest retrieved from reference TRBV13 and TRBJ2-7, is AAGVIQSPRHLIKEKRETATLKCYPIPRHDTVYWYQQGPGQDPQFLISFYEKMQSDKGSIPDRFSAQQFSDYHSELNMSSLELGDSALYFCASSPGRQPRQHFGPGTRLTVT.

V usage is TRBV4-1 and J usage is TRBJ1-1, with unresolved D. This CDR3 region has 12 residues. Deletions cut 0 bases from V and 6 bases from J, with 5 bases between. CDR1 is MGHRA and CDR2 is YSYEKL in the germline V gene. CDR3 bases: TGCGCCAGCAGCCAAGAGCGGGCTGAAGCTTTCTTT. Residues: CASSQERAEAFF.

This clone was seen a single time. The V gene is TRBV11-2, the J gene TRBJ2-2, with 10 positions matching TRBD2. This CDR3 contains 16 residues. V shed 2 bases, J shed 5 bases, and the junction held 5 bases outside the gene matches. Germline V gene sequence: CDR1 SGHAT, CDR2 FQNNGV. This CDR3 is CASSLSSGGLTGELFF. CDR3 nucleotides: TGTGCCAGCAGCTTATCTAGCGGGGGCTTAACCGGGGAGCTGTTTTTT.

This clone has a handful of counts. The J gene is TRBJ2-7, the V gene TRBV6-5; TRBD2 is a possible D gene (6 bases). The CDR3 spans 15 residues. V lost 2 bases and J lost 2, with 13 bases in between. In germline, CDR1 is MNHEY, CDR2 SVGAGI. The CDR3 loop is CASSYDSGSAYEQYF. Written as DNA, the CDR3 is TGTGCCAGCAGTTACGATAGCGGTAGCGCCTACGAGCAGTACTTC.

This clone appeared a single time. This chain links TRBV7-3 with TRBJ2-3, with D possibly being TRBD2 (5 bases). Trimming took 4 bases from V and 2 from J, leaving 19 bases between them. CDR3 size: 17 residues. Per germline, CDR1 SGHTA and CDR2 FQGTGA. CDR3 loop: CASSSQAEGLDTDTQYF. In DNA form, the CDR3 reads TGTGCCAGCAGCTCCCAGGCTGAGGGCCTGGACACAGATACGCAGTATTTT.

This clone was found a few times. Written as DNA, the CDR3 is TGTGCCAGCAGTCTCCCACACGGGCGAAAACTGTTTTTT. Translation gives CASSLPHGRKLFF. The chain uses TRBV6-5 and TRBJ1-4; D is unresolved. Trimming left V 5 bases short and J 10 bases short, with 14 bases between. Germline loops: CDR1 MNHEY, CDR2 SVGAGI. The CDR3 is made up of 13 amino acids.

The V call is TRBV5-1, the J call TRBJ2-3; the D gene could be TRBD1 or TRBD2 (5 bases each). Germline CDR1 and CDR2: SGHRS and YFSETQ. V dropped 3 bases and J dropped 6 bases, with 14 bases sitting between them. The CDR3 runs to 14 residues. CDR3 amino acids: CASSWDRSLDTQYF. CDR3 DNA: TGCGCCAGCAGCTGGGACCGGAGCTTGGATACGCAGTATTTT.

The chain links TRBV6-1 to TRBJ2-5, with 7 bases aligning to TRBD1. The CDR3 covers 15 residues. J lost 5 bases, V lost 3 bases, and 9 bases had no gene match. Germline V gene sequence: CDR1 MNHNS, CDR2 SASEGT. This CDR3 reads CASSDRARGTETQYF. CDR3 in DNA: TGTGCCAGCAGTGATCGGGCCAGGGGGACCGAGACCCAGTACTTC.

This chain links TRBV29-1 with TRBJ2-7; 7 bases match TRBD1. The CDR3 consists of 13 residues. Germline V gene lookup returns CDR1 SQVTM and CDR2 ANQGSEA. The J segment lost 0 bases and the V segment lost 7 bases, leaving 6 bases of the junction unmatched. Written as DNA, the CDR3 is TGCAGCGCATCGACAGGGAGCTCCTACGAGCAGTACTTC. It is translated as CSASTGSSYEQYF.

The genes are TRBV21-1 and TRBJ2-5; no DNA check was done on the table's D call, TRBD1. TRBV21-1 is noted as a pseudogene. The CDR3 sequence is 14 residues long. Here the CDR3 DNA reads TGTGCCAGCTTCGGGACAGGGGGTCAAGAGACCCAGTACTTC. It yields the protein CASFGTGGQETQYF.

This chain uses TRBV5-5 with TRBJ1-2; D is unclear. Germline CDR1 SGHKS, CDR2 YYEKEE (reference sequence). Trimming took off 1 base at V and 0 bases at J, with 10 bases between the two ends. CDR3 length: 15 amino acids. Here the CDR3 DNA reads TGTGCCAGCAGCTTGTTCAGTACAGCTAACTATGGCTACACCTTC. It codes for CASSLFSTANYGYTF. The full variable domain, in which reference TRBV5-5 and TRBJ1-2 provide the parts outside the CDR3, is DAGVTQSPTHLIKTRGQQVTLRCSPISGHKSVSWYQQVLGQGPQFIFQYYEKEERGRGNFPDRFSARQFPNYSSELNVNALLLGDSALYLCASSLFSTANYGYTFGSGTRLTVV.